This passage covers 10 T cell receptor beta chains from one sample sequenced in a study of blood T cell repertoires in COVID-19. The table came from immunoSEQ multiplex PCR; TCRdb's copy has only in-frame clones and leaves some out. The profile covers about 54,000 clones, with over 75% appearing a single time and just under 8.5% taken by the ten largest. Sequenced material: peripheral blood. Receptors originate from a woman aged 40 to 50 with active COVID-19.

This clone is a singleton in its sample. The J gene is TRBJ2-6, the V gene TRBV4-1; D is possibly TRBD1 (5 bases). Per germline, CDR1 MGHRA and CDR2 YSYEKL. The CDR3 consists of 16 residues. The V end lost 3 bases, the J end lost 2 bases, and 11 bases lay between the germline ends. The CDR3 here is CASSQITGAGANVLTF. The CDR3 DNA reads as TGCGCCAGCAGCCAGATAACAGGCGCTGGGGCCAACGTCCTGACTTTC.

The V call is TRBV5-1, the J call TRBJ2-5, with 7 bases that match TRBD2. Trimming took 6 bases from V and 5 from J; bases not matched to a gene: 13. The CDR3 totals 15 residues. Germline assignment: CDR1 SGHRS and CDR2 YFSETQ. CDR3 coding DNA: TGCGCCAGCACCCCTTCCGGGGGGAATGGGGAGACCCAGTACTTC. Encoded protein: CASTPSGGNGETQYF.

This sequence joins TRBV5-1 and TRBJ1-6, with TRBD1 identical over 10 bases. The CDR3 spans 18 residues. Germline CDR1 reads SGHRS; CDR2 reads YFSETQ. The V gene end was trimmed by 0 bases and the J gene end by 7 bases; junction bases not matched to a gene: 10. CDR3 sequence reads: CASSLVPGQGLGNSPLHF. The CDR3 DNA reads as TGCGCCAGCAGCTTGGTTCCGGGACAGGGGTTGGGAAATTCACCCCTCCACTTT.

This sequence joins TRBV2 and TRBJ2-3; no clear D. CDR1 is SNHLY and CDR2 is FYNNEI in the germline V gene. This CDR3 has 16 amino acids. Trimming left V 4 bases short and J 3 bases short, with 17 bases between. The CDR3 protein is CASSGSSPSGTDTQYF. The CDR3 region has the DNA TGTGCCAGCAGTGGGTCTTCTCCGTCGGGTACAGATACGCAGTATTTT.

The rearrangement uses TRBV5-4 and TRBJ2-5; the D gene is possibly TRBD2 (6 bases). The ends were cut back, 4 bases at V and 9 bases at J, with 16 bases in the middle. CDR3 size: 13 residues. In germline, CDR1 is SGHNT, CDR2 YYREEE (reference sequence). As DNA, the CDR3 is TGTGCCAGCAGCCCGGTTGCGGGGCAGGCCCAGTACTTC. This codes for CASSPVAGQAQYF.

The rearrangement joins TRBV11-3 to TRBJ2-3, with 7 bases matching TRBD2. The CDR3 extends over 15 amino acids. Per the germline V gene, CDR1 is SGHNT and CDR2 is YENEEA. The junction had 4 bases not matched to a gene; V was cut back by 4 bases and J by 0 bases. This chain's CDR3 is CASSSREGSTDTQYF. In DNA, the CDR3 is TGTGCCAGCAGCTCCAGGGAGGGGAGCACAGATACGCAGTATTTT.

This chain connects TRBV11-3 to TRBJ2-3, with 7 bases that match TRBD1. CDR1 is SGHNT and CDR2 is YENEEA in the germline V gene. The CDR3 loop spans 14 amino acids. The ends lost 5 bases at V and 3 bases at J; junction bases unmatched: 5. The chain's CDR3 is CASSPGGTTDTQYF. CDR3 nucleotide sequence: TGTGCCAGCAGCCCAGGGGGTACGACAGATACGCAGTATTTT.

This sequence joins TRBV18 and TRBJ2-1; 15 positions match TRBD2. Germline V gives CDR1 KGHSH, CDR2 LQKENI. Trimming took 3 bases from V and 3 from J; bases not matched to a gene: 9. There are 19 residues in the CDR3. Written as DNA, the CDR3 is TGTGCCAGCTCACCGCCTGGACTAGCGGGGGGGCCAGGCTACAATGAGCAGTTCTTC. Residues: CASSPPGLAGGPGYNEQFF. The variable domain in full, with the rest retrieved from reference TRBV18 and TRBJ2-1, is NAGVMQNPRHLVRRRGQEARLRCSPMKGHSHVYWYRQLPEEGLKFMVYLQKENIIDESGMPKERFSAEFPKEGPSILRIQQVVRGDSAAYFCASSPPGLAGGPGYNEQFFGPGTRLTVL.

J is TRBJ2-7 and V is TRBV6-1; perhaps TRBD1 as D (6 bases). Trimming took 6 bases from V and 7 from J, leaving 13 bases between them. The CDR3 loop spans 12 amino acids. Germline V gives CDR1 MNHNS, CDR2 SASEGT. CDR3: CASRKGDGEQYF. The CDR3 DNA reads TGTGCCAGCAGAAAGGGGGACGGGGAGCAGTACTTC.

This chain uses TRBV3-1 (or the pseudogene TRBV3-2) with TRBJ2-5; D may be TRBD2 (5 bases). Germline CDR1 LGHDT, CDR2 YNNKEL (reference sequence). Deletions cut 7 bases from V and 4 bases from J, with 22 bases between. This CDR3 region has 16 residues. The CDR3 DNA reads as TGTGCCAGCACCACCAGCCAAGTCCGGGGTGGAGAGACCCAGTACTTC. Amino acid sequence: CASTTSQVRGGETQYF.